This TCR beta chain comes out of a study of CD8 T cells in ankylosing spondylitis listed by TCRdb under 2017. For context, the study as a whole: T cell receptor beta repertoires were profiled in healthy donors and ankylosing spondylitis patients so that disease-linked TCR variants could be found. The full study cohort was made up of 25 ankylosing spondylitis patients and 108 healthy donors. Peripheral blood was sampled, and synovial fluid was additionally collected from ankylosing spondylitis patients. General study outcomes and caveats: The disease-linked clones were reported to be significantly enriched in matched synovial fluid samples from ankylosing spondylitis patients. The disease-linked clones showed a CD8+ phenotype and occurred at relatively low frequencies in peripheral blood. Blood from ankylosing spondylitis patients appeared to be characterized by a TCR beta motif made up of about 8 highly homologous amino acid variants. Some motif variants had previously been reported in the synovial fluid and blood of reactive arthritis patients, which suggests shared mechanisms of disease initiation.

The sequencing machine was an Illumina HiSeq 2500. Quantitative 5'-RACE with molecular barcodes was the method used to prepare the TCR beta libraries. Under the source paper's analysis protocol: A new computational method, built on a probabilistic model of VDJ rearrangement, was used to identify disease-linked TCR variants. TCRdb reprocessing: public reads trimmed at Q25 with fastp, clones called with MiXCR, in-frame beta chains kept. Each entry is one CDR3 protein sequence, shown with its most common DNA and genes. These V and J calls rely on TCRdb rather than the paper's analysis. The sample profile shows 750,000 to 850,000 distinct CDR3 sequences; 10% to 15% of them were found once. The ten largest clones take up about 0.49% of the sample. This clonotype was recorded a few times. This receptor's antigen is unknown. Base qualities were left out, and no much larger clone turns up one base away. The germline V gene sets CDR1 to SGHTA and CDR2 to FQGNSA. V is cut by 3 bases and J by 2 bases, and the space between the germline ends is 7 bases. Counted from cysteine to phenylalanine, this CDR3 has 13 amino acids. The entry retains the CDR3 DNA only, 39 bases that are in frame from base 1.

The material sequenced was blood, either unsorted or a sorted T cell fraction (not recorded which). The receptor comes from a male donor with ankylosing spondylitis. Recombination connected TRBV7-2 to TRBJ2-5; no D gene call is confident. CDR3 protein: CASSFTPQETQYF. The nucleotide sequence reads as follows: TGTGCCAGCAGCTTCACACCTCAAGAGACCCAGTACTTC.